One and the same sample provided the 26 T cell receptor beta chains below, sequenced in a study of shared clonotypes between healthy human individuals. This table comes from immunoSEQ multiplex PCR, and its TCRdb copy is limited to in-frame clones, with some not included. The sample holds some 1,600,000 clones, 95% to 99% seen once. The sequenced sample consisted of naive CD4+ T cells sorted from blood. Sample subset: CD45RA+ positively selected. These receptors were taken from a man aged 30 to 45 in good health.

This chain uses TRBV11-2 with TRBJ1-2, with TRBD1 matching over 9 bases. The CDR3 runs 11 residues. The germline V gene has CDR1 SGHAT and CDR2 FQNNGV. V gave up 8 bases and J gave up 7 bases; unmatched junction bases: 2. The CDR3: CASGTGFGYTF. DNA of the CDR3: TGTGCCAGCGGGACAGGGTTTGGCTACACCTTC.

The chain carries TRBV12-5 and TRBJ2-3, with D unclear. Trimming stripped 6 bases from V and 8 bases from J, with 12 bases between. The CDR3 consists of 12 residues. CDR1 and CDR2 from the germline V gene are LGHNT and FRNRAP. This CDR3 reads CASGSRLGTQYF. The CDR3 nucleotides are TGTGCTAGTGGAAGCAGGTTAGGTACGCAGTATTTT.

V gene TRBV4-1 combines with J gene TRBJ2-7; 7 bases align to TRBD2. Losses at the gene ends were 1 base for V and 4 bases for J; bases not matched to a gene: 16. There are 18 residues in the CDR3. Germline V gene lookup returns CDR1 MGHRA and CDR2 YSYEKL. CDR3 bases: TGCGCCAGCAGCCAAGGTCCAATCGGGGCGGGAGAGGCGTACGAGCAGTACTTC. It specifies CASSQGPIGAGEAYEQYF.

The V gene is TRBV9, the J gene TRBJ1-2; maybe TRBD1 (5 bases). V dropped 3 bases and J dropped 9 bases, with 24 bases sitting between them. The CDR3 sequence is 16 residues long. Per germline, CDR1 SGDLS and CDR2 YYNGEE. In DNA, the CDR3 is TGTGCCAGCAGCGCGGACACGTTTGCGGGGACCGATCGCTACACCTTC. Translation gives CASSADTFAGTDRYTF.

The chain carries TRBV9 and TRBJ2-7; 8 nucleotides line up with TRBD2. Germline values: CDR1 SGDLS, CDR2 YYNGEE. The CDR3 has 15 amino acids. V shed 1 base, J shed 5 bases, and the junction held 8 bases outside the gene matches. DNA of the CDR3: TGTGCCAGCAGCGTACGAGCGGGAGCAGGGGACGAGCAGTACTTC. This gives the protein CASSVRAGAGDEQYF.

Here the CDR3 reads CASSDQGQSYTIYF. The DNA of the CDR3 is TGTGCCAGCAGTGACCAGGGCCAGTCCTACACCATATATTTT. The chain has TRBV25-1 and TRBJ1-3; maybe TRBD1 (5 bases). The V gene lost 3 bases and the J gene lost 8 bases, with 14 bases spanning the gap. The CDR3 has 14 amino acids. The V gene's germline CDR1 is MGHDK and CDR2 SYGVNS.

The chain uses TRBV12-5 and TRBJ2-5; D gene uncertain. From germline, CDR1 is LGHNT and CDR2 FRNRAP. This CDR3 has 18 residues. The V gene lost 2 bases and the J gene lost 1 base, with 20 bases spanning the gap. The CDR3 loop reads CASGLPLLGCKTQETQYF. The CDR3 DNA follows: TGTGCTAGTGGTTTGCCCCTTCTAGGGTGCAAAACCCAAGAGACCCAGTACTTC.

The CDR3: CASSPQISRDTEAFF. For the CDR3, the DNA is TGTGCCAGCTCTCCGCAAATCTCTCGGGACACTGAAGCTTTCTTT. J is TRBJ1-1 and V is TRBV18; no clear D gene. Looked up from germline, CDR1 is KGHSH and CDR2 is LQKENI. V was pared by 6 bases and J by 3 bases, with 17 bases between. The CDR3 runs 15 residues.

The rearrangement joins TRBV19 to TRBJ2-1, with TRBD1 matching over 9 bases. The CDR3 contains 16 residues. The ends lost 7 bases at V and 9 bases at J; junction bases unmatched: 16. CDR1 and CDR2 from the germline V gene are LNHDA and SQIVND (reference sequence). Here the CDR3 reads CASNNLWDREGGEQFF. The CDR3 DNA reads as TGTGCCAGTAATAATTTATGGGACAGGGAAGGCGGTGAGCAGTTCTTC.

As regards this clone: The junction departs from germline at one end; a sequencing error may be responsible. For the CDR3, the DNA is TGTGCCAGCAGTGGGGCCCAAGGGGACTCCCCGCTCTTC. This codes for CASSGAQGDSPLF. V gene TRBV25-1 combines with J gene TRBJ2-1; the D gene is possibly TRBD2 (6 bases). The CDR3 covers 13 residues. Germline CDR1 reads MGHDK; CDR2 reads SYGVNS. Drawing the rest from reference TRBV25-1 and TRBJ2-1, the complete variable domain is EADIYQTPRYLVIGTGKKITLECSQTMGHDKMYWYQQDPGMELHLIHYSYGVNSTEKGDLSSESTVSRIRTEHFPLTLESARPSHTSQYLCASSGAQGDSPLFGPGTRLTVL.

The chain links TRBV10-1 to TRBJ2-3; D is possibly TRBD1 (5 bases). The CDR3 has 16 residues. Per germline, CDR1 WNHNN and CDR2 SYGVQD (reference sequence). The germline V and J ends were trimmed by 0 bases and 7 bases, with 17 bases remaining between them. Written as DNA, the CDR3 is TGCGCCAGCAGTGAGTCTCAGGGCTTACTGATGAATACGCAGTATTTT. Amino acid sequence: CASSESQGLLMNTQYF.

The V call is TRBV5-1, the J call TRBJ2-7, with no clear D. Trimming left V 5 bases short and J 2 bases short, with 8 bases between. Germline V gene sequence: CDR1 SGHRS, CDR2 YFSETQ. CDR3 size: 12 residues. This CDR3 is CASSIRAYEQYF. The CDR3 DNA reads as TGCGCCAGCAGTATCCGGGCCTACGAGCAGTACTTC.

The CDR3 loop reads CASSPGRGQTDTQYF. DNA for the CDR3: TGTGCCAGCAGCCCCGGGAGGGGGCAGACAGATACGCAGTATTTT. V usage is TRBV11-3 and J usage is TRBJ2-3, with D possibly matching TRBD2 (8 bases). The CDR3 is made up of 15 amino acids. Trimming took 5 bases from V and 3 from J, leaving 15 bases between them. Germline loops: CDR1 SGHNT, CDR2 YENEEA.

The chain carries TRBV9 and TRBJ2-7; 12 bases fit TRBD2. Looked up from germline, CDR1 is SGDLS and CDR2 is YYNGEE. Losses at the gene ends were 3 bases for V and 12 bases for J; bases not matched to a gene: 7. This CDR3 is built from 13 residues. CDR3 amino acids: CASSAGLAGSLYF. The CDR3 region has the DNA TGTGCCAGCAGCGCCGGACTAGCGGGATCTCTGTACTTC.

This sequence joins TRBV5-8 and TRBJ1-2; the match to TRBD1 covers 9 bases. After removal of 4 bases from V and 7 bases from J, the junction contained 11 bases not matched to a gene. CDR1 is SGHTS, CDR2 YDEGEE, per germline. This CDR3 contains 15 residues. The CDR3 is CASSVPGQGGSGYTF. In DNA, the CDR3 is TGTGCCAGCAGCGTCCCGGGACAGGGTGGGTCTGGCTACACCTTC.

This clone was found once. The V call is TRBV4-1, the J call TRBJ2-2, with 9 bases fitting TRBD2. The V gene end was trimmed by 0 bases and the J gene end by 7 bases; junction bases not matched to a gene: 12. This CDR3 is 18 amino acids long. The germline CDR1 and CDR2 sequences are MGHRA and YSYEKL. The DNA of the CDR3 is TGCGCCAGCAGCCAAGATTTGGGCGGGAGGGGACTGGGCGGGGAGCTGTTTTTT. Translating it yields CASSQDLGGRGLGGELFF.

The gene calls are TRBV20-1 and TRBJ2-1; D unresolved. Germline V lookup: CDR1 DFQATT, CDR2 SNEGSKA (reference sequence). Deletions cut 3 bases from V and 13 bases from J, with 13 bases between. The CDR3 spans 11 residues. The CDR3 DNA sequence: TGCAGTGCTAGTCGCTCCGTTATCCAGTTCTTC. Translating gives CSASRSVIQFF.

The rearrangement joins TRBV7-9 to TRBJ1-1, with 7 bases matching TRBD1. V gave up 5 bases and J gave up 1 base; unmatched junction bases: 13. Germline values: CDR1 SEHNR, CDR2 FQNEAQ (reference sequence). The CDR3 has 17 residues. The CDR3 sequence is CASSPRPRRQGNTEAFF. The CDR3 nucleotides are TGTGCCAGCAGCCCTCGACCCCGCCGACAGGGGAACACTGAAGCTTTCTTT.

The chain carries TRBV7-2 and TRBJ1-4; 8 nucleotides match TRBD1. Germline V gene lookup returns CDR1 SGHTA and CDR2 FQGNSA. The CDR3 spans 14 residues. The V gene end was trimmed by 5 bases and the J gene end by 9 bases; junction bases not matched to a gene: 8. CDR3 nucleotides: TGTGCCAGCAGCGCTTCTAGGACAGGGAAAAAACTGTTTTTT. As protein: CASSASRTGKKLFF.

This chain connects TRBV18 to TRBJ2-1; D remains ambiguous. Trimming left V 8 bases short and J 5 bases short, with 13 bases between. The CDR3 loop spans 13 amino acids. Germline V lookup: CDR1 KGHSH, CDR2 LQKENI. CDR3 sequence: CASGLRIDNEQFF. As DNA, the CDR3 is TGTGCCAGCGGGCTGAGGATCGACAATGAGCAGTTCTTC.

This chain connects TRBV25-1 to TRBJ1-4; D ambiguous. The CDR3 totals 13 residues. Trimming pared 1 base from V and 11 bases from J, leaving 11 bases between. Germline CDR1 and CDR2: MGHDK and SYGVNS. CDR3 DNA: TGTGCCAGCAGTGAATTTGGCACATTGAAACTGTTTTTT. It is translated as CASSEFGTLKLFF.

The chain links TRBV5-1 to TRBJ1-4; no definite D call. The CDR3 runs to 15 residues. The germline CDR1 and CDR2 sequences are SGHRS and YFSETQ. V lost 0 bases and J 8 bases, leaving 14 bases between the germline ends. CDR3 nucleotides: TGCGCCAGCAGCTTGGTTGGGCCGGTAGGGGAAAAACTGTTTTTT. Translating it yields CASSLVGPVGEKLFF. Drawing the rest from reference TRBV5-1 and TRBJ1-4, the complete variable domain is KAGVTQTPRYLIKTRGQQVTLSCSPISGHRSVSWYQQTPGQGLQFLFEYFSETQRNKGNFPGRFSGRQFSNSRSEMNVSTLELGDSALYLCASSLVGPVGEKLFFGSGTQLSVL.

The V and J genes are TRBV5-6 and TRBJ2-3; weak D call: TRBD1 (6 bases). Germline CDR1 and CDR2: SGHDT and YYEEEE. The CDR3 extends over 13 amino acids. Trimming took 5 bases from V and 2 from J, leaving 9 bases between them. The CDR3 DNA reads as TGTGCCAGCAGGAGGGACAACACAGATACGCAGTATTTT. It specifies CASRRDNTDTQYF.

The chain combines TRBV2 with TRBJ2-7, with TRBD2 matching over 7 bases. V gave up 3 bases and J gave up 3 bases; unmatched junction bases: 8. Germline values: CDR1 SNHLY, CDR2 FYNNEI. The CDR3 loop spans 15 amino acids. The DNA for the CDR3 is TGTGCCAGCAGTGATAAGAGGACTAGTATCTACGAGCAGTACTTC. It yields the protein CASSDKRTSIYEQYF.

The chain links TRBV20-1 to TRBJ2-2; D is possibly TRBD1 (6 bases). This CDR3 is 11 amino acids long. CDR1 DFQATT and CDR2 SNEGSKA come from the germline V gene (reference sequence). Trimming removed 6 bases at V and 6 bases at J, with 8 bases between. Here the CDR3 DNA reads TGCAGTGCCCACAGGGCCGGGGAGCTGTTTTTT. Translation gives CSAHRAGELFF.

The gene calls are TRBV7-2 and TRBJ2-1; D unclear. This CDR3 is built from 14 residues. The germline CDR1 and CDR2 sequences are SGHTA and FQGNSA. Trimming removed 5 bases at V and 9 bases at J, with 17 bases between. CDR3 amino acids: CASSQIGGSGEQFF. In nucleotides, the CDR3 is TGTGCCAGCAGCCAAATCGGTGGTTCAGGTGAGCAGTTCTTC.